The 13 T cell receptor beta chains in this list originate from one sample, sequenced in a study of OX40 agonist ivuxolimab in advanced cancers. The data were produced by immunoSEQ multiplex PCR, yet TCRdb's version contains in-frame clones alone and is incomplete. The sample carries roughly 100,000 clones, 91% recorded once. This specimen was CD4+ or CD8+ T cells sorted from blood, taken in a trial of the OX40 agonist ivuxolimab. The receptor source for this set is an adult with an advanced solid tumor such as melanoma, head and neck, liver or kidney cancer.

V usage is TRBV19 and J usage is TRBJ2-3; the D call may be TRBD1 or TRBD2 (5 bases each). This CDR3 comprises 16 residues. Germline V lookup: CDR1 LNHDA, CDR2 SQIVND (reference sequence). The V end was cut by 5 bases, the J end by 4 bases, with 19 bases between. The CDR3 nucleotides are TGTGCCAGTAGTCCCGGGGCTGTGGGGTTTGCAGATACGCAGTATTTT. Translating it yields CASSPGAVGFADTQYF.

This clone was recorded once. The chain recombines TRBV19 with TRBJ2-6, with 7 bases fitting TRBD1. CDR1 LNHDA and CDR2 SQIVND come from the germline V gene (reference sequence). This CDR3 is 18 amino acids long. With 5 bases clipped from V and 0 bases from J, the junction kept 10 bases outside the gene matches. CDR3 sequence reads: CASSPYRGGSSGANVLTF. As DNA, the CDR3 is TGTGCCAGTAGTCCATACAGGGGTGGTAGCTCTGGGGCCAACGTCCTGACTTTC.

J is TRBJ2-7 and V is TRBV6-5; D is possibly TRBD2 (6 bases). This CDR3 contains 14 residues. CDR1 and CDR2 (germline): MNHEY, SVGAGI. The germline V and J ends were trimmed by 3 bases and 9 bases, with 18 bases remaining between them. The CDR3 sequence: CASSYRSGSVGQYF. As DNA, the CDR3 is TGTGCCAGCAGTTATCGTAGCGGCTCCGTCGGGCAGTACTTC.

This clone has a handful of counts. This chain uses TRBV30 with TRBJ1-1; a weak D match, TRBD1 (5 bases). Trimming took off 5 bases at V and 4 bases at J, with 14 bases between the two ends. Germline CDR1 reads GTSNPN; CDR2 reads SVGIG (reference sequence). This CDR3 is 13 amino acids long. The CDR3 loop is CAWHRQRFTEAFF. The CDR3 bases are TGTGCCTGGCACAGACAGAGGTTCACTGAAGCTTTCTTT.

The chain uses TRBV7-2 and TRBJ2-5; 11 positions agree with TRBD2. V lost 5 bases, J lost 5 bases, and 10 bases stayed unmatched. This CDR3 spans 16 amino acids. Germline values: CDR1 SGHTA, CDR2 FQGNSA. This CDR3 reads CASSPIAGGPGETQYF. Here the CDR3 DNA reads TGTGCCAGCAGCCCGATAGCGGGAGGGCCGGGGGAGACCCAGTACTTC.

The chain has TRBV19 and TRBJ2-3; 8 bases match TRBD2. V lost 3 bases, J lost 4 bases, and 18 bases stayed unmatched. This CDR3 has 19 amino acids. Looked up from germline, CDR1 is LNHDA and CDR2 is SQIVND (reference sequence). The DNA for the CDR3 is TGTGCCAGTAGTATCGGGCTAAAGCGAGCGGGAGTAGCGGCAGATACGCAGTATTTT. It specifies CASSIGLKRAGVAADTQYF. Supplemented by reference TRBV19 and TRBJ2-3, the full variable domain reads DGGITQSPKYLFRKEGQNVTLSCEQNLNHDAMYWYRQDPGQGLRLIYYSQIVNDFQKGDIAEGYSVSREKKESFPLTVTSAQKNPTAFYLCASSIGLKRAGVAADTQYFGPGTRLTVL.

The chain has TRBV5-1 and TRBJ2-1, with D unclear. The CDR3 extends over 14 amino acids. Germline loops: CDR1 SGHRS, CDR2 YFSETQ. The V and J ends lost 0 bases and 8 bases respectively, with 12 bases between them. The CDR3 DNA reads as TGCGCCAGCAGCTTGGACTCGCCTCTGGATGAGCAGTTCTTC. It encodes CASSLDSPLDEQFF.

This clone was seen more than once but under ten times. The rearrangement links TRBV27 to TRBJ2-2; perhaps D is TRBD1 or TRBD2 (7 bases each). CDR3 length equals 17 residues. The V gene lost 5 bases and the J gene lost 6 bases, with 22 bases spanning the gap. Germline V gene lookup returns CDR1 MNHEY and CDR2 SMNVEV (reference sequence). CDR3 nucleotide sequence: TGTGCCAGCAGTCGGATTGCGGCGTCAGGGGGGGCCGGGGAGCTGTTTTTT. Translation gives CASSRIAASGGAGELFF.

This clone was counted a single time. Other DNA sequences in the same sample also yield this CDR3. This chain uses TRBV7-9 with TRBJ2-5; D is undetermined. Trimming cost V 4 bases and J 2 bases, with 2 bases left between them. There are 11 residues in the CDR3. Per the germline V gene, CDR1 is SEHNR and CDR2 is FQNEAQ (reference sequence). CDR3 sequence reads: CASSYQETQYF. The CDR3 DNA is TGTGCCAGCAGCTATCAAGAGACCCAGTACTTC.

This CDR3 reads CARSLGGVLTDTQYF. CDR3 in DNA: TGTGCCAGAAGCTTGGGAGGGGTCCTGACAGATACGCAGTATTTT. This sequence joins TRBV5-3 and TRBJ2-3; D may match TRBD1 or TRBD2 (5 bases each). TRBV5-3 is an open reading frame, and its role is uncertain. Trimming took 0 bases from V and 3 from J, leaving 11 bases between them. The CDR3 contains 15 residues.

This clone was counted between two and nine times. The CDR3 here is CASSHRKQGTQPQHF. The CDR3 DNA reads as TGTGCCAGCTCACATCGGAAACAGGGAACTCAGCCCCAGCATTTT. The V call is TRBV18, the J call TRBJ1-5, with a weak D call TRBD1 (6 bases). This CDR3 spans 15 amino acids. The ends were cut back, 4 bases at V and 6 bases at J, with 16 bases in the middle. The germline CDR1 and CDR2 sequences are KGHSH and LQKENI.

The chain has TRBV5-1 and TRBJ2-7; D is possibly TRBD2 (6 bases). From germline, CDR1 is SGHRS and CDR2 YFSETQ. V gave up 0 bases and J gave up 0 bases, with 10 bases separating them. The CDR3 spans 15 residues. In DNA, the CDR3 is TGCGCCAGCAGCTTGGGGGACGGGAGCTCCTACGAGCAGTACTTC. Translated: CASSLGDGSSYEQYF.

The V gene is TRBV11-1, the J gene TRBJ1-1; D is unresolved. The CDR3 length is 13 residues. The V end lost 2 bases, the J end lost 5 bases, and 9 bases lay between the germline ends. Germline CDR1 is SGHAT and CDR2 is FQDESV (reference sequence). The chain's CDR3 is CASSLLYETEAFF. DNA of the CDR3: TGTGCCAGCAGCTTACTATACGAAACTGAAGCTTTCTTT. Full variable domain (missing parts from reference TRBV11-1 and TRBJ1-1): EAEVAQSPRYKITEKSQAVAFWCDPISGHATLYWYRQILGQGPELLVQFQDESVVDDSQLPKDRFSAERLKGVDSTLKIQPAELGDSAMYLCASSLLYETEAFFGQGTRLTVV.